This TCR beta chain appears in the sequencing data of a study of cytomegalovirus exposure and HLA in healthy donors. This CDR3 is 15 amino acids long. Notes on this clone: Its antigen is not identified.

Points from the study as a whole: Reportedly, cytomegalovirus status was diagnosed with high sensitivity and specificity.

The PCR employed 60 Vbeta primers together with 13 Jbeta primers. Assay: immunoSEQ multiplex PCR; the TCRdb copy retains only in-frame clones and omits some. The sample consists of more than 95,000 clones, 10% of them appearing once. Sequencing was performed on PBMCs. The J gene is TRBJ2-3, the V gene TRBV21-1; no check of the table's D call, TRBD2, against the DNA was made. TRBV21-1 is assigned pseudogene status. The receptor's source is a woman aged 18 to 35 in good health and CMV-seropositive. For the CDR3, the DNA is TGTGCCAGCCCAAAAGTAGGGAGAACCACAGATACGCAGTATTTT. This sequence encodes CASPKVGRTTDTQYF.